Listed below are T cell receptor beta chains from one sample, sequenced in a study of cytomegalovirus exposure and HLA in healthy donors. Method: immunoSEQ multiplex PCR; TCRdb's copy keeps in-frame clones and lacks some. The sample lists about 130,000 clones; about 85% were seen once. The sample consisted of PBMCs. Receptors were obtained from a boy aged 10-17 years in good health and CMV-seronegative. CDR3s include the opening cysteine and the closing phenylalanine or tryptophan. The D gene is left open where the match is weak. Clone size is stated in some rows and not others, as once, few, many or a class when expanded.

abundance	d_gene	v_gene	j_gene	CDR3nt	CDR3aa
-	-	TRBV19	TRBJ2-5	TGTGCCAGTAGATCGGCAGGCGCGGAGACCCAGTACTTC	CASRSAGAETQYF
-	TRBD2	TRBV27	TRBJ2-1	TGTGCCAGCACCAAGCGGGGGGGTGGGAATGAGCAGTTCTTC	CASTKRGGGNEQFF
once	-	TRBV29-1	TRBJ1-1	TGCAGCGTTGAAGGCGGTACAGGGTGGACTGAAGCTTTCTTT	CSVEGGTGWTEAFF
-	-	TRBV7-2	TRBJ1-5	TGTGCCAGCAGTTTTGCCGGGTTTCAGCCCCAGCATTTT	CASSFAGFQPQHF
-	-	TRBV28	TRBJ1-2	TGTGCCAGCAGTTTAGGGGTACAGGGTTTCAAGGGCTACACCTTC	CASSLGVQGFKGYTF
-	TRBD1	TRBV5-7	TRBJ1-1	TGTGCCAGCAACCCCGACGCGGGACAGGGTCCTCTCAACACTGAAGCTTTCTTT	CASNPDAGQGPLNTEAFF
-	-	TRBV18	TRBJ1-2	TGTGCCAGCTCACCATCCGGGGATCAGAGTGACTACACCTTC	CASSPSGDQSDYTF
-	TRBD2	TRBV4-3	TRBJ2-1	TGCGCCAGCAGCCAAGAGATTAGCGGGACCGATGAGCAGTTCTTC	CASSQEISGTDEQFF
-	-	TRBV4-3	TRBJ2-3	TGCGCCAGCAGCCAAGAAAGCGGGAGCACAGATACGCAGTATTTT	CASSQESGSTDTQYF
-	TRBD2	TRBV4-2	TRBJ2-7	TGTGCCAGCAGCACTCGGGGGGGGACAAACTACGACGAGCAGTACTTC	CASSTRGGTNYDEQYF
-	-	TRBV5-6	TRBJ2-7	TGTGCCAGCAGTAACGGGATGGTATGGGTGGCCTACGAGCAGTACTTC	CASSNGMVWVAYEQYF
-	-	TRBV5-1	TRBJ2-7	TGCGCCAGCAGCAAGACAGGTGGTAGCCACGAGCAGTACTTC	CASSKTGGSHEQYF
few	-	TRBV7-2	TRBJ1-3	TGTGCCAGCAGCTTATCGGGTACTGGAAACACCATATATTTT	CASSLSGTGNTIYF
-	TRBD2	TRBV19	TRBJ2-1	TGTGCCAGTGGATTAAAGCGGGAGTTCTACAATGAGCAGTTCTTC	CASGLKREFYNEQFF
-	-	TRBV28	TRBJ1-2	TGTGCCAGCAGTTGGTCGGGATCGGGCTACACCTTC	CASSWSGSGYTF
-	-	TRBV5-1	TRBJ2-5	TGCGCCAGCAGCGCTGGGCAGGGGCCAGCAGAGACCCAGTACTTC	CASSAGQGPAETQYF
-	-	TRBV6-1	TRBJ1-5	TGTGCCAGCAAACTGGGTCAGGGAGGGAATCAGCCCCAGCATTTT	CASKLGQGGNQPQHF
-	-	TRBV19	TRBJ2-7	TGTGCCAGTAGTACCCTGACTAGTGTGACCTACGAGCAGTACTTC	CASSTLTSVTYEQYF
-	-	TRBV5-6	TRBJ2-2	TGTGCCAGCAGCCCAGGGGATGGGGCCGGGGAGCTGTTTTTT	CASSPGDGAGELFF
-	TRBD1	TRBV5-6	TRBJ1-1	TGTGCCAGCAGCCTCCGGACAGGAAACACTGAAGCTTTCTTT	CASSLRTGNTEAFF
-	TRBD2	TRBV30	TRBJ2-7	TGTGCCTGGAGTTTTAGCGGGGGGGGCTACGAGCAGTACTTC	CAWSFSGGGYEQYF
-	TRBD2	TRBV20-1	TRBJ2-3	TGCAGTGGGCGGGGGGTGGATACGCAGTATTTT	CSGRGVDTQYF
-	TRBD1	TRBV7-6	TRBJ2-2	TGTGCCAGCAGCTTAGAGACAGGGGGTATCGGGGAGCTGTTTTTT	CASSLETGGIGELFF
-	TRBD1	TRBV9	TRBJ2-2	TGTGCCAGCCGCACAGGGGGCGACACCGGGGAGCTGTTTTTT	CASRTGGDTGELFF
-	-	TRBV6-5	TRBJ2-5	TGTGCCAGCAGAGGGACGACTAGGGGAGAGACCCAGTACTTC	CASRGTTRGETQYF
-	-	TRBV9	TRBJ1-1	TGTGCCAGCAGTCCGGAGGGCATTAACACTGAAGCTTTCTTT	CASSPEGINTEAFF
-	-	TRBV19	TRBJ1-2	TGTGCCACATCTACGTCGATCGCTAACTATGGCTACACCTTC	CATSTSIANYGYTF
-	TRBD2	TRBV7-3	TRBJ2-1	TGTGCCAGCAGCTTACAAGCGGGAGGAAACAATGAGCAGTTCTTC	CASSLQAGGNNEQFF
-	TRBD2	TRBV28	TRBJ2-1	TGTGCCAGCAGCAACCTGTGGACAGTCCCGCCTACTAGCGGGGGCTACAATGAGCAGTTCTTC	CASSNLWTVPPTSGGYNEQFF
-	TRBD1	TRBV7-9	TRBJ1-5	TGTGCCAGCAGCCCGATGACCGGGACAGCAGCGGGTCAGCCCCAGCATTTT	CASSPMTGTAAGQPQHF
-	TRBD2	TRBV7-6	TRBJ2-3	TGTGCCAGCAGCTTCTCAACTAGCGGGTATCATAGCACAGATACGCAGTATTTT	CASSFSTSGYHSTDTQYF
-	-	TRBV7-2	TRBJ2-7	TGTGCCAGCAGCCTAGGGGGGCCCCTGACCTACGAGCAGTACTTC	CASSLGGPLTYEQYF
-	-	TRBV6-1	TRBJ1-1	TGTGCCAGCACCCAAGGGGTGGGCACTGAAGCTTTCTTT	CASTQGVGTEAFF
-	-	TRBV27	TRBJ1-3	TGTGCCAGCAGTTTGAATGGACTTGGAAACACCATATATTTT	CASSLNGLGNTIYF
once	TRBD1	TRBV5-5	TRBJ1-1	TGTGCCAGCAGCTTTTACGACAGGGCGGCGAACACTGAAGCTTTCTTT	CASSFYDRAANTEAFF
-	-	TRBV21-1	TRBJ2-3	TGTGCCAGCAGCAAAGCAATAGCGGGGGGCGGTTGCACAGATACGCAGTATTTT	CASSKAIAGGGCTDTQYF
-	TRBD1	TRBV7-2	TRBJ2-7	TGTGCCAGCAGCTTAGTAGGGACAGGGTTCTACGAGCAGTACTTC	CASSLVGTGFYEQYF
-	-	TRBV9	TRBJ2-7	TGTGCCAGCAGCCTGTCCTCAGGGGAGCAGTACTTC	CASSLSSGEQYF
-	-	TRBV2	TRBJ2-3	TGTGCCAGCAGTCCGGGGGACGCAGATACGCAGTATTTT	CASSPGDADTQYF
-	TRBD1	TRBV14	TRBJ2-1	TGTGCCAGCAGCCGAGAAACAGGGGCTTACTACAATGAGCAGTTCTTC	CASSRETGAYYNEQFF